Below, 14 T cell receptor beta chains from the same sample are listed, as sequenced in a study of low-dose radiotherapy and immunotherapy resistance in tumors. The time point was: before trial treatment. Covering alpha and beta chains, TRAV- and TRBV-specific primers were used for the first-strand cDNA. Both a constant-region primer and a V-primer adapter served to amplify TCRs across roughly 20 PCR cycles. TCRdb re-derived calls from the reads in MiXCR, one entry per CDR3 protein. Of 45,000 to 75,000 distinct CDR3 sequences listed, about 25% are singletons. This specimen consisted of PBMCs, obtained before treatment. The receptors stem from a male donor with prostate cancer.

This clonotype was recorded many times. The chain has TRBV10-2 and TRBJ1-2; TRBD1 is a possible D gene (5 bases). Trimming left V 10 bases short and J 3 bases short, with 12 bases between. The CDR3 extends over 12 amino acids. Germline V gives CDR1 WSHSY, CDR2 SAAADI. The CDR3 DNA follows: TGCGCCACCCAAAGGGACGACTATGGCTACACCTTC. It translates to CATQRDDYGYTF.

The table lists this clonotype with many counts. CDR3 DNA: TGTGCCAGCAGTCCCCGAAGGACTAGCAACAATGAGCAGTTCTTC. Its translation is CASSPRRTSNNEQFF. V is TRBV28 and J is TRBJ2-1, with 8 nucleotides matching TRBD2. The CDR3 sequence is 15 residues long. The trim removed 5 bases at V and 5 bases at J, leaving 8 bases unmatched. Germline lookup yields CDR1 MDHEN and CDR2 SYDVKM.

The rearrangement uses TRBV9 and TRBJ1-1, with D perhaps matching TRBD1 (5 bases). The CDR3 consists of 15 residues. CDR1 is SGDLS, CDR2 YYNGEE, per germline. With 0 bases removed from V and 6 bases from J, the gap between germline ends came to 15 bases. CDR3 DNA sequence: TGTGCCAGCAGCGTAGAGGCAGGGAGGTCGGCTGAAGCTTTCTTT. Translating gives CASSVEAGRSAEAFF.

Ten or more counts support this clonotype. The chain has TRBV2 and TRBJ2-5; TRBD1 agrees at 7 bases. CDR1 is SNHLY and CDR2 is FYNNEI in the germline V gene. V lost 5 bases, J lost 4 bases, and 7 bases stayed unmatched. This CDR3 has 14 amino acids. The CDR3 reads CASSYRGPRETQYF. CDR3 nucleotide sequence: TGTGCCAGCAGTTACAGGGGACCGAGAGAGACCCAGTACTTC. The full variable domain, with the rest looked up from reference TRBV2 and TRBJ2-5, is EPEVTQTPSHQVTQMGQEVILRCVPISNHLYFYWYRQILGQKVEFLVSFYNNEISEKSEIFDDQFSVERPDGSNFTLKIRSTKLEDSAMYFCASSYRGPRETQYFGPGTRLLVL.

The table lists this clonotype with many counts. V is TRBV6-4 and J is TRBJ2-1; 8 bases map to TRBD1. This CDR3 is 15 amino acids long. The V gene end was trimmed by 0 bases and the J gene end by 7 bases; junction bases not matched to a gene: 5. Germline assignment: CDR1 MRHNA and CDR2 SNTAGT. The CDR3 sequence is CASSDSQGASNEQFF. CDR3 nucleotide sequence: TGTGCCAGCAGTGACTCCCAGGGGGCCTCAAATGAGCAGTTCTTC.

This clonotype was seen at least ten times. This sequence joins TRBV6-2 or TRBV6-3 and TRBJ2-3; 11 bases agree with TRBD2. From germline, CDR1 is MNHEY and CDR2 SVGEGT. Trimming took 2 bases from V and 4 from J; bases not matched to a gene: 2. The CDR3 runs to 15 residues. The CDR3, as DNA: TGTGCCAGCAGTTACGGGGGACTAGCGGCAGATACGCAGTATTTT. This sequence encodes CASSYGGLAADTQYF.

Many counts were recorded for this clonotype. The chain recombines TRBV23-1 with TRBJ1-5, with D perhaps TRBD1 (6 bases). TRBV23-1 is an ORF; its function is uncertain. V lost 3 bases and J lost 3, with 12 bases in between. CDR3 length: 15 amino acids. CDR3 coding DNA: TGCGCCAGCAGTCATAGGGAGGGGGACAATCAGCCCCAGCATTTT. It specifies CASSHREGDNQPQHF.

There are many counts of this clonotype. CDR3 in amino acids: CASSQDLAEQYF. CDR3 coding DNA: TGTGCCAGCAGCCAAGATTTAGCGGAGCAGTACTTC. The rearrangement links TRBV3-1 to TRBJ2-7, with a tentative D call TRBD2 (5 bases). The CDR3 totals 12 residues. Deletions cut 0 bases from V and 7 bases from J, with 7 bases between. Germline V lookup: CDR1 LGHDT, CDR2 YNNKEL (reference sequence).

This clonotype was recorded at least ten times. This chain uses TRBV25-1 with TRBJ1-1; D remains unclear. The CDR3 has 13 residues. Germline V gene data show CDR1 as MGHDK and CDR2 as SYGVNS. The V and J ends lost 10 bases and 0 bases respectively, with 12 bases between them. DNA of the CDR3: TGTGCCACCCGAGGATTCATGAACACTGAAGCTTTCTTT. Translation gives CATRGFMNTEAFF.

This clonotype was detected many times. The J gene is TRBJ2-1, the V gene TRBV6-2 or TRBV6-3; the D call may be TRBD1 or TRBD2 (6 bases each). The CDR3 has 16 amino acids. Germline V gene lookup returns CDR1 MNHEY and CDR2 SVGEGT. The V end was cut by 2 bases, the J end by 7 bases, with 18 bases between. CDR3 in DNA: TGTGCCAGCAGTTACATCGGGGGCCGTACTAGTAATGAGCAGTTCTTC. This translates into CASSYIGGRTSNEQFF.

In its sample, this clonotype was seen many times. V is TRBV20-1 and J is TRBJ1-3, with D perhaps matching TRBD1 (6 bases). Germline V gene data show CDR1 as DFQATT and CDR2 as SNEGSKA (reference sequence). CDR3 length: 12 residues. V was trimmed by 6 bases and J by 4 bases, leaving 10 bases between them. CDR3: CSAWGAGNTIYF. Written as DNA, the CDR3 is TGCAGTGCGTGGGGGGCGGGAAACACCATATATTTT.

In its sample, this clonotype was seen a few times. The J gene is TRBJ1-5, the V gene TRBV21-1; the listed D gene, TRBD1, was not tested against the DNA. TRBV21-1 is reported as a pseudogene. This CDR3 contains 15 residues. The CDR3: CASSPQRQGNQPQHF. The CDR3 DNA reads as TGTGCCAGCAGCCCCCAACGACAGGGGAATCAGCCCCAGCATTTT.

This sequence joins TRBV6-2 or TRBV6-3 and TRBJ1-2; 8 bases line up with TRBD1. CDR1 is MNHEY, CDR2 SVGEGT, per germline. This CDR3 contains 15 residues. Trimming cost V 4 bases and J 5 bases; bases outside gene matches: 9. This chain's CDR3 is CASSLAGGAGYGYTF. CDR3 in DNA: TGTGCCAGCAGTTTGGCAGGGGGCGCTGGGTATGGCTACACCTTC.

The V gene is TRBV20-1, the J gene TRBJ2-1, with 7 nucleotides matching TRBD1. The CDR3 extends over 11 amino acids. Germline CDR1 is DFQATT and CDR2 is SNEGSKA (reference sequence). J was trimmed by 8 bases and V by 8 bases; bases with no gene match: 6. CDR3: CSLRGGHEQFF. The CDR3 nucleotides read TGCAGTCTAAGAGGGGGCCATGAGCAGTTCTTC.